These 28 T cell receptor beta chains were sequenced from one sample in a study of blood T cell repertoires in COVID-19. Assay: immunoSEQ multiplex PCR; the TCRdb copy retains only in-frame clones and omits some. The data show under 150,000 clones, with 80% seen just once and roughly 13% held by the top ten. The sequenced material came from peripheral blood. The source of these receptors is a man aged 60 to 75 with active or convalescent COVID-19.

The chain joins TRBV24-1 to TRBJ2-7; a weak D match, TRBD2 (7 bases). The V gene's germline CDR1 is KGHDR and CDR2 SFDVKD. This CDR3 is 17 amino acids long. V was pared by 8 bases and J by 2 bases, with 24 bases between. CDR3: CATIVAGAVSNAYEQYF. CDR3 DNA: TGTGCCACCATCGTGGCGGGGGCCGTCAGCAACGCCTACGAGCAGTACTTC.

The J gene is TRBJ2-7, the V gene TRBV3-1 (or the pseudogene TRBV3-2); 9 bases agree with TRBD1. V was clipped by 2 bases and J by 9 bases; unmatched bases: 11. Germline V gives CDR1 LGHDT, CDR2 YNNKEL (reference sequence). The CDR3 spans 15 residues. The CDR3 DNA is TGTGCCAGCAGCCAAACGGGACAGGGCAGGGGTTCGCAGTACTTC. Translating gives CASSQTGQGRGSQYF.

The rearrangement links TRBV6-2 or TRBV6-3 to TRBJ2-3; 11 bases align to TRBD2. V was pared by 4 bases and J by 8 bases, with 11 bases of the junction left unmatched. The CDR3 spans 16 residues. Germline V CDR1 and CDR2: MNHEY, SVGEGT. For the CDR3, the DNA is TGTGCCAGCAGTTCAAGACTAGCGGGAAAGGAAGGTACGCAGTATTTT. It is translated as CASSSRLAGKEGTQYF.

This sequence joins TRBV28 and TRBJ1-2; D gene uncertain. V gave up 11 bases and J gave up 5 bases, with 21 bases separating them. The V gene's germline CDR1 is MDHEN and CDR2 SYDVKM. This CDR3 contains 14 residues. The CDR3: CACRADFLSYGYTF. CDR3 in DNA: TGTGCCTGTAGAGCAGACTTCTTATCTTATGGCTACACCTTC.

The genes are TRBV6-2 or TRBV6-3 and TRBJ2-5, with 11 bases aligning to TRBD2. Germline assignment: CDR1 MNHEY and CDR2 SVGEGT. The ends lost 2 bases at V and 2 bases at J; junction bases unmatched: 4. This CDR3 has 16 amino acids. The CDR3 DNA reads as TGTGCCAGCAGTTACCCCGGGACTAGCGGTCAAGAGACCCAGTACTTC. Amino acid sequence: CASSYPGTSGQETQYF.

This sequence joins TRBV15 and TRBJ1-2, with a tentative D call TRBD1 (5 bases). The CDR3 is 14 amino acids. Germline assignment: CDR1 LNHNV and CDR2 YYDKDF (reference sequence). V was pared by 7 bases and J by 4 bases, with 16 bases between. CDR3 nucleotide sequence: TGTGCCACCACAAGGGGCGGCCGCAGCTATGGCTACACCTTC. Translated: CATTRGGRSYGYTF.

The CDR3 DNA sequence: TGCGCCAGCAGCCAAATCGGAGGACAGGGGGGGTATGGCTACACCTTC. Protein sequence: CASSQIGGQGGYGYTF. The chain employs TRBV4-1 and TRBJ1-2, with 10 bases that match TRBD1. The CDR3 spans 16 residues. V was clipped by 2 bases and J by 5 bases; unmatched bases: 8. Germline V gives CDR1 MGHRA, CDR2 YSYEKL.

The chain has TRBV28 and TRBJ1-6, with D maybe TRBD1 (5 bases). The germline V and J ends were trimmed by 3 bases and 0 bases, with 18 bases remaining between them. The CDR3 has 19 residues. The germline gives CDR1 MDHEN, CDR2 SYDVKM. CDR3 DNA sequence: TGTGCCAGCAGTTTTGTGCTGGGAACCGACAGCTCCTATAATTCACCCCTCCACTTT. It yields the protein CASSFVLGTDSSYNSPLHF.

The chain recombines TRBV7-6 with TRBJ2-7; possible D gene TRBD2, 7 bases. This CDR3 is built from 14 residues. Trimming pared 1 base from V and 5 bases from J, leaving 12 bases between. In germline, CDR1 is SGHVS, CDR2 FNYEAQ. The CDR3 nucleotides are TGTGCCAGCAGCTTAGGGGGGGGCAGCCACGAGCAGTACTTC. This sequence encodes CASSLGGGSHEQYF.

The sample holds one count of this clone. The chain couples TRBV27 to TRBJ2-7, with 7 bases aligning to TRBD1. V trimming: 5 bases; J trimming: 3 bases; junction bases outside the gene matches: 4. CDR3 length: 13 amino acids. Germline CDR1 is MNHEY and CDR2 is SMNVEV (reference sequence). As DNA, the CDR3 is TGTGCCAGCAGTAAATGGGACAGCTACGAGCAGTACTTC. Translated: CASSKWDSYEQYF.

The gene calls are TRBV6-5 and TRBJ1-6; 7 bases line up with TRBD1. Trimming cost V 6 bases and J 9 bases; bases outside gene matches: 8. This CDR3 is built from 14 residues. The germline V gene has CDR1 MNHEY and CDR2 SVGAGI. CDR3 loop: CASRSDRAGSPLHF. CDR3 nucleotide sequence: TGTGCCAGCAGAAGTGACAGGGCTGGTTCACCCCTCCACTTT.

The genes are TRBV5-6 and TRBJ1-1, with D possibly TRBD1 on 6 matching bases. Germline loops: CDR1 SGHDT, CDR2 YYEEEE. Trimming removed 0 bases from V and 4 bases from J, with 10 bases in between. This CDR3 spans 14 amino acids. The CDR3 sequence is CASSLGQGITEAFF. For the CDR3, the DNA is TGTGCCAGCAGCTTGGGTCAGGGGATCACTGAAGCTTTCTTT.

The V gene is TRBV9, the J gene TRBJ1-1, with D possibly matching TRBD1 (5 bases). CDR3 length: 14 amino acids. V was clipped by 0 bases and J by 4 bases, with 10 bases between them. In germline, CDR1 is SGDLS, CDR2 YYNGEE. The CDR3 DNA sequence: TGTGCCAGCAGCGTAGGACCCGGGGGCACTGAAGCTTTCTTT. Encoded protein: CASSVGPGGTEAFF.

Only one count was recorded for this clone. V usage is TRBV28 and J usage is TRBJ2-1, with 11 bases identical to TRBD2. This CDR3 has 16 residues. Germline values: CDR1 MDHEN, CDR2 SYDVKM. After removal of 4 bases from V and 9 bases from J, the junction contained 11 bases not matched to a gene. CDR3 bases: TGTGCCAGCAGTTCCCCCAGACTAGCGGGATGGGGTGAGCAGTTCTTC. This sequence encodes CASSSPRLAGWGEQFF.

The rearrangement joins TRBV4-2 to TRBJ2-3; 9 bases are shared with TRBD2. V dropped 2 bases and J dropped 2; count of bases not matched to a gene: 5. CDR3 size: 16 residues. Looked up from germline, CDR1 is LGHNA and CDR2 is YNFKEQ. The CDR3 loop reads CASSQKTSGITDTQYF. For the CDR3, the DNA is TGTGCCAGCAGCCAAAAGACTAGCGGAATCACAGATACGCAGTATTTT.

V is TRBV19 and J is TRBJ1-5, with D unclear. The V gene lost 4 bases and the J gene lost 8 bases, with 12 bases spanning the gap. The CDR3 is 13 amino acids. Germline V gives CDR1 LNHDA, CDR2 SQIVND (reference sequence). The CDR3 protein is CASSTKTGEPQHF. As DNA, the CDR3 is TGTGCCAGTAGTACCAAGACCGGAGAGCCCCAGCATTTT.

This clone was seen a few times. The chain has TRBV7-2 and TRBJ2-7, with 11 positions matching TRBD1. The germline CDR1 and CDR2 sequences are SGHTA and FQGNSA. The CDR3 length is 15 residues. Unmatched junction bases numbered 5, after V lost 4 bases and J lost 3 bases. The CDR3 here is CASSWRDRGGYEQYF. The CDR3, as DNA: TGTGCCAGCAGCTGGCGGGACAGGGGGGGCTACGAGCAGTACTTC.

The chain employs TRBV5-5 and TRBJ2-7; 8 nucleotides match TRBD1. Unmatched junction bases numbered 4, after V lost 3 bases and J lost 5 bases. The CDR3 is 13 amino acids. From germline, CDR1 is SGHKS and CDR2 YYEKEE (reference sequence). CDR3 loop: CASSSAGGNEQYF. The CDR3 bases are TGTGCCAGCAGCTCCGCAGGGGGCAACGAGCAGTACTTC.

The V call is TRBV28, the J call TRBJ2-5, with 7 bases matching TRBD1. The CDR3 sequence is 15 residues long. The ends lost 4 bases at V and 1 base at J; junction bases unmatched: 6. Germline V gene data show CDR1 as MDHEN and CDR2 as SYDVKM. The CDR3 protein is CASSSTDRVQETQYF. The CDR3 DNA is TGTGCCAGCAGTTCCACCGACAGGGTCCAAGAGACCCAGTACTTC.

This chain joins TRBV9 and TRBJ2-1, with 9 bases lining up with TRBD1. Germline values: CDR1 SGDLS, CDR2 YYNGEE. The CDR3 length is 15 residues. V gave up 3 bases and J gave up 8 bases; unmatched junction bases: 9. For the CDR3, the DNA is TGTGCCAGCAGCGCCCTGCCGGGACAGGGATATGAGCAGTTCTTC. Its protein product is CASSALPGQGYEQFF.

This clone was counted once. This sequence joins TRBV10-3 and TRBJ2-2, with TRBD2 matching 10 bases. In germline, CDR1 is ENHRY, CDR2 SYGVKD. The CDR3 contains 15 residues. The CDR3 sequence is CASGFLAGEGGELFF. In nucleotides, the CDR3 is TGTGCATCTGGATTTCTAGCGGGAGAAGGCGGGGAGCTGTTTTTT.

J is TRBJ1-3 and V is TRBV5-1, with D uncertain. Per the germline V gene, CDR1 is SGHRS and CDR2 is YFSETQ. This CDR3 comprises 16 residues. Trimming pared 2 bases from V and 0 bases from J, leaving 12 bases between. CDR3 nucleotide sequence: TGCGCCAGCAGCTTAACCGATCCGAGCTCTGGAAACACCATATATTTT. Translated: CASSLTDPSSGNTIYF.

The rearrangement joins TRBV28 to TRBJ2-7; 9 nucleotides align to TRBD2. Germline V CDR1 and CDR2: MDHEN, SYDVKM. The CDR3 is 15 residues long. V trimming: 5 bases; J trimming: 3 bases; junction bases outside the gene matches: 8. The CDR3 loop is CASSLRLAEYYEQYF. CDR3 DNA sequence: TGTGCCAGCAGTCTCCGACTAGCGGAGTACTACGAGCAGTACTTC.

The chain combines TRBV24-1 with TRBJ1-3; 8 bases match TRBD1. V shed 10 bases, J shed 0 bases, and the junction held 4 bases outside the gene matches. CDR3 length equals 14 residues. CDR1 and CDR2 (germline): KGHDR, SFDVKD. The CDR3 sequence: CATSGTGSGNTIYF. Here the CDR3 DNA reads TGTGCCACTTCCGGGACAGGCTCTGGAAACACCATATATTTT.

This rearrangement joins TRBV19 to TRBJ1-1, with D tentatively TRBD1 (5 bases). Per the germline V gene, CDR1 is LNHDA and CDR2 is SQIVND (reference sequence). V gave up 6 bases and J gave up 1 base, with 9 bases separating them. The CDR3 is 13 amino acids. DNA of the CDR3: TGTGCCAGTAGAAATCAGGGGAACACTGAAGCTTTCTTT. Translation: CASRNQGNTEAFF. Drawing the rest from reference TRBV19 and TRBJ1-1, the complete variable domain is DGGITQSPKYLFRKEGQNVTLSCEQNLNHDAMYWYRQDPGQGLRLIYYSQIVNDFQKGDIAEGYSVSREKKESFPLTVTSAQKNPTAFYLCASRNQGNTEAFFGQGTRLTVV.

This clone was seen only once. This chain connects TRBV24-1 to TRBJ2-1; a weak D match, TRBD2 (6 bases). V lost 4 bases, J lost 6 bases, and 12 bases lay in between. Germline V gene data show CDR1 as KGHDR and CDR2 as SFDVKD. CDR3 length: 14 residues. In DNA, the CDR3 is TGTGCCACCAGTGAGCCGGGACTGGTCAATGAGCAGTTCTTC. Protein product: CATSEPGLVNEQFF.

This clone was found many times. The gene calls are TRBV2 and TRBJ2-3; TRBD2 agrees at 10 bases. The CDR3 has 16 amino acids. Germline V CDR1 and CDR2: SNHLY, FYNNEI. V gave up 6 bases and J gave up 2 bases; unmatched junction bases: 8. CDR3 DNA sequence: TGTGCCAGCAGAACCGGGACTAGCGCTAACACAGATACGCAGTATTTT. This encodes CASRTGTSANTDTQYF.

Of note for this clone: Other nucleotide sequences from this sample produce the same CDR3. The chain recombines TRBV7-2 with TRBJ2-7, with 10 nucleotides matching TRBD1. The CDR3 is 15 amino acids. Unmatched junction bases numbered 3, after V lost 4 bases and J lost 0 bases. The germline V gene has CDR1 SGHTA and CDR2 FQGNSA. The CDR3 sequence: CASSSRTGGSYEQYF. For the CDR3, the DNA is TGTGCCAGCAGCTCAAGGACAGGGGGCTCCTACGAGCAGTACTTC.